This T cell receptor (beta chain) stems from a study of siplizumab effects on memory and regulatory T cells. Findings of the study overall: With siplizumab, Treg-derived clones averaged roughly 66% of mappable alloreactive CD4+ clones, versus 26.9% in controls. Unstimulated naive T cells seemed to show more diversity than memory cells did, and they also seemed to be among the major contributors to the alloresponse. Confirmation that proliferating Tregs from siplizumab cultures had suppressive function was not obtained.

Of note for this clone: No antigen is known for it.

Trimming cost V 3 bases and J 8 bases; bases outside gene matches: 6. The germline CDR1 and CDR2 sequences are SGHVS and FQNEAQ. The CDR3 has 13 amino acids. Produced via immunoSEQ multiplex PCR; TCRdb's table is partial and in-frame only. The table lists tens of thousands of clones, 91% of them singletons. The specimen sequenced was CD8+ T cells sorted from blood. This chain uses TRBV7-8 with TRBJ1-1; 7 nucleotides line up with TRBD1. The receptor's source is a human donor in good health. DNA of the CDR3: TGTGCCAGCAGCTTCGCTGGGACAGTCGAAGCTTTCTTT. Amino acid sequence: CASSFAGTVEAFF.